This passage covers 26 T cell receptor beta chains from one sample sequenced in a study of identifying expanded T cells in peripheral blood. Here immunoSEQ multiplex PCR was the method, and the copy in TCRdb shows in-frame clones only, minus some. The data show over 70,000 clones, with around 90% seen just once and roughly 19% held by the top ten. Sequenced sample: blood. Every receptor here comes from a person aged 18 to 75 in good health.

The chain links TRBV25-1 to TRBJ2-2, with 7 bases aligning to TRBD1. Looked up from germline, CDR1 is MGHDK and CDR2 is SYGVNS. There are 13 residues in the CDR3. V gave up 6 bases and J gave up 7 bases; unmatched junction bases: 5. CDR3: CASRDTGVGELFF. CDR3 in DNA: TGTGCCAGCAGGGATACAGGGGTCGGGGAGCTGTTTTTT. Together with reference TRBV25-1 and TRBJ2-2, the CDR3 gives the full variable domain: EADIYQTPRYLVIGTGKKITLECSQTMGHDKMYWYQQDPGMELHLIHYSYGVNSTEKGDLSSESTVSRIRTEHFPLTLESARPSHTSQYLCASRDTGVGELFFGEGSRLTVL.

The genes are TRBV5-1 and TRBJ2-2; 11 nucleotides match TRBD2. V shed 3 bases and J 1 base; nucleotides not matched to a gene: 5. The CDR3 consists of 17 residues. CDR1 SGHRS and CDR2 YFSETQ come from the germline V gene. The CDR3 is CASSSGLAAGNTGELFF. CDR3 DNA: TGCGCCAGCAGCTCGGGACTAGCGGCCGGGAACACCGGGGAGCTGTTTTTT. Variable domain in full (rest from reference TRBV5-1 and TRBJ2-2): KAGVTQTPRYLIKTRGQQVTLSCSPISGHRSVSWYQQTPGQGLQFLFEYFSETQRNKGNFPGRFSGRQFSNSRSEMNVSTLELGDSALYLCASSSGLAAGNTGELFFGEGSRLTVL.

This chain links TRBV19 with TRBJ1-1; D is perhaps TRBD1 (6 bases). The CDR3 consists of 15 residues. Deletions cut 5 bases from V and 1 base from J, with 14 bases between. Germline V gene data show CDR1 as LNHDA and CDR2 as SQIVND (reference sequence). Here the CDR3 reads CASSSRGAGNTEAFF. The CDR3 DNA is TGTGCCAGTAGTTCTCGGGGGGCGGGGAACACTGAAGCTTTCTTT.

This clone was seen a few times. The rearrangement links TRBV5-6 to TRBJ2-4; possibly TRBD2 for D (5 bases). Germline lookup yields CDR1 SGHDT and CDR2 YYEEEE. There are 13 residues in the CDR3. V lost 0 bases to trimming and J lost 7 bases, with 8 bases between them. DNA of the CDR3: TGTGCCAGCAGCTTGGTTGGGGAGAACATTCAGTACTTC. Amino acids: CASSLVGENIQYF.

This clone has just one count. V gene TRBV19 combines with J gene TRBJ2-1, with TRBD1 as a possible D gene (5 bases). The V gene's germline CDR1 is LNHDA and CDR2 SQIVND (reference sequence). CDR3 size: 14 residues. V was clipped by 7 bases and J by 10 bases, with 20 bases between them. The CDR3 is CASKRDVPWGEQFF. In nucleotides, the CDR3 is TGTGCCAGTAAGCGTGACGTACCCTGGGGCGAGCAGTTCTTC. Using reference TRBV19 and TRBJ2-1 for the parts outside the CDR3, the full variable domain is DGGITQSPKYLFRKEGQNVTLSCEQNLNHDAMYWYRQDPGQGLRLIYYSQIVNDFQKGDIAEGYSVSREKKESFPLTVTSAQKNPTAFYLCASKRDVPWGEQFFGPGTRLTVL.

The CDR3: CASRPQQGGGSSPLHF. The CDR3 DNA sequence: TGTGCCAGCAGACCCCAACAGGGAGGAGGTAGTTCACCCCTCCACTTT. The J gene is TRBJ1-6, the V gene TRBV7-2; perhaps TRBD1 as D (6 bases). CDR3 length: 16 amino acids. V gave up 6 bases and J gave up 9 bases, with 21 bases separating them. Looked up from germline, CDR1 is SGHTA and CDR2 is FQGNSA.

CDR3 sequence (DNA): TGTGCCAGCAGCCCTAGCGGGGGGGAGACCCAGTACTTC. Residues: CASSPSGGETQYF. The V call is TRBV7-2, the J call TRBJ2-5, with TRBD2 matching 11 bases. The CDR3 totals 13 residues. CDR1 is SGHTA, CDR2 FQGNSA, per germline. The trim removed 5 bases at V and 5 bases at J, leaving 1 base unmatched.

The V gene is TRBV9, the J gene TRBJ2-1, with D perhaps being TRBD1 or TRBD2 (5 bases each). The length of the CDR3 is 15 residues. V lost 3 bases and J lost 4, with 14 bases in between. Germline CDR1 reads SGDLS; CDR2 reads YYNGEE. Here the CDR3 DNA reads TGTGCCAGCAGCGAGGGACCGACGCCATACAATGAGCAGTTCTTC. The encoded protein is CASSEGPTPYNEQFF.

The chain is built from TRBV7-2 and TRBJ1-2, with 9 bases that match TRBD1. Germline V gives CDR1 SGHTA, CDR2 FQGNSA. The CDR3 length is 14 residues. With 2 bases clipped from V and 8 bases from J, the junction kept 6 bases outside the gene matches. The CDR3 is CASSLTGGVRGYTF. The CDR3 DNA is TGTGCCAGCAGCTTAACAGGGGGCGTGAGGGGCTACACCTTC.

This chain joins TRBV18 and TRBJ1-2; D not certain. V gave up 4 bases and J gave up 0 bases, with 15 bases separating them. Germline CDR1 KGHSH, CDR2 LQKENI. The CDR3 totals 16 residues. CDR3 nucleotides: TGTGCCAGCTCACAATCTGGACGAGGTTCTAACTATGGCTACACCTTC. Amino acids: CASSQSGRGSNYGYTF.

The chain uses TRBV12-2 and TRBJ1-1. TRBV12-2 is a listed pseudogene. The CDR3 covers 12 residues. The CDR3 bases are TGTGCAAGTCGCCAGGCGGCGATTGAAGCTTTCTTT. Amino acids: CASRQAAIEAFF.

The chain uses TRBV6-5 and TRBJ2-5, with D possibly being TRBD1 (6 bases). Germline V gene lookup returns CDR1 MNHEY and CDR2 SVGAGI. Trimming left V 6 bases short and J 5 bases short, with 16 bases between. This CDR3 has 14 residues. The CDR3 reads CASRANRDRETQYF. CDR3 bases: TGTGCCAGCAGGGCCAACAGGGATAGGGAGACCCAGTACTTC.

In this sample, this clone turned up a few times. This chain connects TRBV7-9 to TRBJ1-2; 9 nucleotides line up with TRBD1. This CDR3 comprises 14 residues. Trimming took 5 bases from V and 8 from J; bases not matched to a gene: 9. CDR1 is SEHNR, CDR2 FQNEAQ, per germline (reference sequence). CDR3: CASSIGQGNDGYTF. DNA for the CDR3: TGTGCCAGCAGCATCGGACAGGGGAATGACGGCTACACCTTC.

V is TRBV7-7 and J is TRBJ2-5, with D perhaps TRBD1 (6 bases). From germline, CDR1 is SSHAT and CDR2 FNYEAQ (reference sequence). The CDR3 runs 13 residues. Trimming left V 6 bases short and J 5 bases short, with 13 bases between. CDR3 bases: TGTGCCAGCAGTAGAACAGGGTTTGAGACCCAGTACTTC. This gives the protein CASSRTGFETQYF.

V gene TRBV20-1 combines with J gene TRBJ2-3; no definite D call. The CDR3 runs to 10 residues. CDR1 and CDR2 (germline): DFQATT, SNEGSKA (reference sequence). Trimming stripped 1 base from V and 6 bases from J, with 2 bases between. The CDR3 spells CSARGDTQYF. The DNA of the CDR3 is TGCAGTGCTAGAGGGGATACGCAGTATTTT.

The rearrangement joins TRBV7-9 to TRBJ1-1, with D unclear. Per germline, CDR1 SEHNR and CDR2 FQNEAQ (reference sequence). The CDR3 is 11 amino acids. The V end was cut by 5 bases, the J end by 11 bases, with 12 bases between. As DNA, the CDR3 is TGTGCCAGCAGCGCATCCAAACTGGCTTTCTTT. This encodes CASSASKLAFF.

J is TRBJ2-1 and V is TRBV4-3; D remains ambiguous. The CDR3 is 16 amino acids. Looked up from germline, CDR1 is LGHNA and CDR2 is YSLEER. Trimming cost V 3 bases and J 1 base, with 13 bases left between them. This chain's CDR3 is CASSHGPIGSYNEQFF. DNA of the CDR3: TGCGCCAGCAGCCATGGTCCTATCGGTTCCTACAATGAGCAGTTCTTC.

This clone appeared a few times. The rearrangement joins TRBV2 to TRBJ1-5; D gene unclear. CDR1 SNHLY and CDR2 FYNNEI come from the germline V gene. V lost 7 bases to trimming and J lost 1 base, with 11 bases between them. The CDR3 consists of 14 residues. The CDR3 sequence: CASKSPRSNQPQHF. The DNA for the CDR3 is TGTGCCAGCAAGAGCCCCCGAAGCAATCAGCCCCAGCATTTT.

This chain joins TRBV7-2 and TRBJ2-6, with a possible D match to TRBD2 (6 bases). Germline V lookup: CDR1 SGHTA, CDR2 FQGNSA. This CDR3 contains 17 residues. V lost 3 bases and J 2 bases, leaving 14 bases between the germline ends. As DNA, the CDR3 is TGTGCCAGCAGCTTTGGGGCGGGGCTCCCTGGGGCCAACGTCCTGACTTTC. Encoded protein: CASSFGAGLPGANVLTF.

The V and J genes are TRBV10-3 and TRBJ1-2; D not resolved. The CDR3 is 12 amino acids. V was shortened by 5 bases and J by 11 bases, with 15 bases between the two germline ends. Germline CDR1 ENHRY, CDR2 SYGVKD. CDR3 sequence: CAISNQDPAYTF. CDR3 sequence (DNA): TGTGCCATCAGTAACCAGGACCCGGCGTACACCTTC.

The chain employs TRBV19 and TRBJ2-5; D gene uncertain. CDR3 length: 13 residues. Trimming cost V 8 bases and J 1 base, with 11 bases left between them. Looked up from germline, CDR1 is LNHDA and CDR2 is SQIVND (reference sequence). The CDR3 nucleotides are TGTGCCAGTGCACGCATGAGCCAAGAGACCCAGTACTTC. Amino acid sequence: CASARMSQETQYF.

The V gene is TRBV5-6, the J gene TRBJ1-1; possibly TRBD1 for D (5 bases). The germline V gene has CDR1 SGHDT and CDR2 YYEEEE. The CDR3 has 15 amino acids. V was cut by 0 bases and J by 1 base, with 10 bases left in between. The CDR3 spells CASSLVRGTNTEAFF. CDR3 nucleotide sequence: TGTGCCAGCAGCTTGGTAAGGGGAACGAACACTGAAGCTTTCTTT.

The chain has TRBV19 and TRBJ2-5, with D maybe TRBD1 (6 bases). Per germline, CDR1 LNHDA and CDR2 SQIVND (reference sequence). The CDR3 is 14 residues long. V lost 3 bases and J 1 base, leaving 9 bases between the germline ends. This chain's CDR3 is CASSIGRGQETQYF. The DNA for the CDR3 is TGTGCCAGTAGTATTGGCAGGGGCCAAGAGACCCAGTACTTC.

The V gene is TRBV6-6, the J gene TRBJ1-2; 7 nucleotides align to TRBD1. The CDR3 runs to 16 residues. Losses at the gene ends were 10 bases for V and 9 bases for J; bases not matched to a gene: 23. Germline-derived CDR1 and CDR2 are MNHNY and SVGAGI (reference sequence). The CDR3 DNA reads TGTGCCATCTCCCGGACAGGAGTTACTAATGCCAATCGCTACACCTTC. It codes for CAISRTGVTNANRYTF.

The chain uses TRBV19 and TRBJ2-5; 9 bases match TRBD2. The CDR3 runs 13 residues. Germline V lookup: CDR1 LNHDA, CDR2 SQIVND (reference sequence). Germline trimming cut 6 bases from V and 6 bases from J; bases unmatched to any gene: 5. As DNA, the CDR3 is TGTGCCAGTAGGCTAAGCGGGGGGAAGACCCAGTACTTC. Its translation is CASRLSGGKTQYF.

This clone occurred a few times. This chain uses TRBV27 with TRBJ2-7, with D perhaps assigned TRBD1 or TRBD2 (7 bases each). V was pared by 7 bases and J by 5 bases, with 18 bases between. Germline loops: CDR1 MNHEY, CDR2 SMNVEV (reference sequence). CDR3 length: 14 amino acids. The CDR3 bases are TGTGCCAGCACCCGTGGGAGGGGGCCCGACGAGCAGTACTTC. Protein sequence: CASTRGRGPDEQYF.